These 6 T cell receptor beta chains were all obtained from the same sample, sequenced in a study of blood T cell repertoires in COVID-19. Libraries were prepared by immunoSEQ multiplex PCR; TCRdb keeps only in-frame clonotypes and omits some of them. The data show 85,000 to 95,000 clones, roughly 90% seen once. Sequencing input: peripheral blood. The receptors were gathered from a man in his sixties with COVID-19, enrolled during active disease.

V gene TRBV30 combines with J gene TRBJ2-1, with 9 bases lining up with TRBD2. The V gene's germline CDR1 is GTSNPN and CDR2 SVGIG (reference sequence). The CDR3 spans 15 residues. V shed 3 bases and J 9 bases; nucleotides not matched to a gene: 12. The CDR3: CAWRPLAGTLVEQFF. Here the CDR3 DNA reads TGTGCCTGGAGGCCTCTAGCGGGAACTCTTGTTGAGCAGTTCTTC.

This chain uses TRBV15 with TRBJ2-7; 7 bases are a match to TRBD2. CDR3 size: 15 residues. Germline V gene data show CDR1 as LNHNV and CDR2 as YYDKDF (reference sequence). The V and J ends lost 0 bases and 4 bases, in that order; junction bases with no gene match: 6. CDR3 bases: TGTGCCACCAGCAGAGAGGACGGGAGGCGGTACGAGCAGTACTTC. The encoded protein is CATSREDGRRYEQYF.

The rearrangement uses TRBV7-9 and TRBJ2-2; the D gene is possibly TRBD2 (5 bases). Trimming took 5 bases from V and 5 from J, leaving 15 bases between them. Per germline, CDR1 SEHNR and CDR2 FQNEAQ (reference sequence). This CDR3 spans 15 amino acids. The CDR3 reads CASSAGLLETGELFF. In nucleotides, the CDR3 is TGTGCCAGCAGCGCTGGACTTCTGGAAACCGGGGAGCTGTTTTTT.

The CDR3 DNA follows: TGTGCCAGCAGCCAGGCTGACAGGAACACTGAAGCTTTCTTT. The encoded protein is CASSQADRNTEAFF. The V gene is TRBV3-1 (or the pseudogene TRBV3-2), the J gene TRBJ1-1; D perhaps matches TRBD1 (5 bases). The CDR3 has 14 amino acids. Germline loops: CDR1 LGHDT, CDR2 YNNKEL (reference sequence). Trimming took 3 bases from V and 1 from J, leaving 9 bases between them.

The CDR3 nucleotides are TGTGCCAGCGCGACAGGGGGGAGGGATGGCTACACCTTC. This sequence encodes CASATGGRDGYTF. The chain uses TRBV7-9 and TRBJ1-2; 9 bases are shared with TRBD1. The CDR3 covers 13 residues. V was pared by 8 bases and J by 6 bases, with 7 bases of the junction left unmatched. CDR1 is SEHNR and CDR2 is FQNEAQ in the germline V gene (reference sequence).

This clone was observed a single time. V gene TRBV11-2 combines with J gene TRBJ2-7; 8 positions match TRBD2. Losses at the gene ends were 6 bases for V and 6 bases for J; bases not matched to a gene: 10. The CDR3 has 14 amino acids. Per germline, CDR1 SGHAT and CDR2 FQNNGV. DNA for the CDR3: TGTGCCAGCAGACGGGGGGGAGGGCCCATCGAGCAGTACTTC. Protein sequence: CASRRGGGPIEQYF.